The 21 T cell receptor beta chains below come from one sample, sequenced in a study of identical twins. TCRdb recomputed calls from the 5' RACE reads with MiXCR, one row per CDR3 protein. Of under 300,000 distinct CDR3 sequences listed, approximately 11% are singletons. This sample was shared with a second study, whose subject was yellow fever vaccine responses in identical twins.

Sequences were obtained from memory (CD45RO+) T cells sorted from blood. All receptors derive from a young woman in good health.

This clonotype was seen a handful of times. The CDR3 sequence: CASSQVAGGRRGEQFF. DNA for the CDR3: TGCGCCAGCAGCCAAGTAGCGGGAGGGCGTAGGGGTGAGCAGTTCTTC. V usage is TRBV4-1 and J usage is TRBJ2-1; 11 positions agree with TRBD2. The CDR3 is made up of 16 amino acids. CDR1 and CDR2 (germline): MGHRA, YSYEKL. Trimming cost V 1 base and J 9 bases; bases outside gene matches: 8.

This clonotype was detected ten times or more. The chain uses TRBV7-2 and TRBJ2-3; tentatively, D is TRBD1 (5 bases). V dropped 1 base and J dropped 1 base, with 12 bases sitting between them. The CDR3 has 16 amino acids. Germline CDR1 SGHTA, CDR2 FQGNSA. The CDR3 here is CASSLGWGSGTDTQYF. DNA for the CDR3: TGTGCCAGCAGCTTAGGGTGGGGCAGCGGCACAGATACGCAGTATTTT. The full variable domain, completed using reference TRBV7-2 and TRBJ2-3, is GAGVSQSPSNKVTEKGKDVELRCDPISGHTALYWYRQSLGQGLEFLIYFQGNSAPDKSGLPSDRFSAERTGGSVSTLTIQRTQQEDSAVYLCASSLGWGSGTDTQYFGPGTRLTVL.

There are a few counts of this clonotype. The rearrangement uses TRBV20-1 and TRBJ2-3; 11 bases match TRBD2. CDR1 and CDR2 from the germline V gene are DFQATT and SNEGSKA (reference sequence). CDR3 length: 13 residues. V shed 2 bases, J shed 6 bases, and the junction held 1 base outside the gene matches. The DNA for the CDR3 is TGCAGTGCTAGACTAGCGGGAGGTGATACGCAGTATTTT. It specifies CSARLAGGDTQYF.

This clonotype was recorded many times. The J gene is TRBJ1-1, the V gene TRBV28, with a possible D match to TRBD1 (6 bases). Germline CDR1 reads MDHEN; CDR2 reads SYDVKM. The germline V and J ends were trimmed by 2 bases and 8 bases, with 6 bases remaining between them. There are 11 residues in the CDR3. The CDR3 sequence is CASSLRGEAFF. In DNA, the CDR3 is TGTGCCAGCAGTTTAAGGGGGGAAGCTTTCTTT.

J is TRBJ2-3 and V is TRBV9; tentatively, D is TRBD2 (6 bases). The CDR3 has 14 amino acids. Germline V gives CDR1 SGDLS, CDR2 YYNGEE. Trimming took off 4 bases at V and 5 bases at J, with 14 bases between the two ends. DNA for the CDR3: TGTGCCAGCAGCTCCTGGACCGGGAGAGATACGCAGTATTTT. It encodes CASSSWTGRDTQYF.

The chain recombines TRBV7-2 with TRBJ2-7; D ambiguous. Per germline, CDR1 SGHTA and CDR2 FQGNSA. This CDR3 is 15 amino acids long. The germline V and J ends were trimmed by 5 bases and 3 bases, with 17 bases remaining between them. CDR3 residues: CASSPRAEYFYEQYF. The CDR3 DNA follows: TGTGCCAGCAGCCCACGCGCAGAGTACTTCTACGAGCAGTACTTC.

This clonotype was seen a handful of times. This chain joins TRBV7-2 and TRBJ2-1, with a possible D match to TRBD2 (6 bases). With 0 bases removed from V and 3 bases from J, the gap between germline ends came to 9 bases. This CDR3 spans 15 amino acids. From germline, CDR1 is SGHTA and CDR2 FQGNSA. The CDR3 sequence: CASSLAGGFYNEQFF. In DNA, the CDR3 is TGTGCCAGCAGCTTAGCTGGGGGGTTCTACAATGAGCAGTTCTTC.

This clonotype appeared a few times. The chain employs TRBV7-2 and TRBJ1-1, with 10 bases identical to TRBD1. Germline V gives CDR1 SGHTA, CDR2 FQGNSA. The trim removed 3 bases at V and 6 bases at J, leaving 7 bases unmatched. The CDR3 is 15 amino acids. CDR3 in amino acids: CASSFMRQGASEAFF. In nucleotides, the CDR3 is TGTGCCAGCAGCTTTATGAGACAGGGGGCTTCTGAAGCTTTCTTT.

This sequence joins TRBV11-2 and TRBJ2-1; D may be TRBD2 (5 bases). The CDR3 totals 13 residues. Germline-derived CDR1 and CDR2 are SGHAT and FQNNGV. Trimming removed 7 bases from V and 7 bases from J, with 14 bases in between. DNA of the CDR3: TGTGCCAGCAAGCTTAGCAGAGGGAATGAGCAGTTCTTC. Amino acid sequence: CASKLSRGNEQFF.

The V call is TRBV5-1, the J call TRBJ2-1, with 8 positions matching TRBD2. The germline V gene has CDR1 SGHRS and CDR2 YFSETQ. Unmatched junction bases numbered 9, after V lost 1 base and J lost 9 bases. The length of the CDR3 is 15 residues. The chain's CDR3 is CASSLRTSWGLEQFF. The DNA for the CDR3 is TGCGCCAGCAGCTTGAGGACTAGCTGGGGGCTTGAGCAGTTCTTC.

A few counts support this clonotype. CDR3 nucleotide sequence: TGCAGTGCTAGACGAGAAGCCCACGGGAACACCGGGGAGCTGTTTTTT. This sequence encodes CSARREAHGNTGELFF. The chain carries TRBV20-1 and TRBJ2-2; D is uncertain. Germline V lookup: CDR1 DFQATT, CDR2 SNEGSKA (reference sequence). The CDR3 totals 16 residues. Trimming removed 2 bases at V and 1 base at J, with 14 bases between.

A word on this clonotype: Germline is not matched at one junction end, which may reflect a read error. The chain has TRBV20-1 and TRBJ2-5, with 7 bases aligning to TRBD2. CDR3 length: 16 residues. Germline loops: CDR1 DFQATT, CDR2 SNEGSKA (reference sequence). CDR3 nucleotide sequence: TGCTGTGCCTGTGGACAAGCGGGGCCTTTCGGTGAGACCCAGTACTTC. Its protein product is CCACGQAGPFGETQYF.

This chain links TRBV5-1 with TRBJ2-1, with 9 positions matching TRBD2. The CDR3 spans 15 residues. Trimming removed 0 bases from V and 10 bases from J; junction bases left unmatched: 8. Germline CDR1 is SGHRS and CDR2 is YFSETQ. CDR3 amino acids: CASSLGRGGLGEQFF. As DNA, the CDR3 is TGCGCCAGCAGCTTGGGGCGGGGGGGCCTAGGAGAGCAGTTCTTC. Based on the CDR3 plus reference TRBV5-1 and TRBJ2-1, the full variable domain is KAGVTQTPRYLIKTRGQQVTLSCSPISGHRSVSWYQQTPGQGLQFLFEYFSETQRNKGNFPGRFSGRQFSNSRSEMNVSTLELGDSALYLCASSLGRGGLGEQFFGPGTRLTVL.

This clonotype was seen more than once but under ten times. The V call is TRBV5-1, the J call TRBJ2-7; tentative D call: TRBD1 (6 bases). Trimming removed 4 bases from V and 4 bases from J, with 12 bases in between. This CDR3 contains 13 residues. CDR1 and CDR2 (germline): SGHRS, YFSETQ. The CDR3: CASSKTGFYEQYF. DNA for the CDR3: TGCGCCAGCAGCAAAACAGGGTTTTACGAGCAGTACTTC.

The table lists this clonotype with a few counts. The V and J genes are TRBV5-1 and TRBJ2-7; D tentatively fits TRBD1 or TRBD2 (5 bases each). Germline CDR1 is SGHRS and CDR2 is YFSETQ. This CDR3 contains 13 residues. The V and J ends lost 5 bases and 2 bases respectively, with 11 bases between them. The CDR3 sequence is CASRPADTYEQYF. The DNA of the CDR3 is TGCGCCAGCAGACCAGCGGACACCTACGAGCAGTACTTC.

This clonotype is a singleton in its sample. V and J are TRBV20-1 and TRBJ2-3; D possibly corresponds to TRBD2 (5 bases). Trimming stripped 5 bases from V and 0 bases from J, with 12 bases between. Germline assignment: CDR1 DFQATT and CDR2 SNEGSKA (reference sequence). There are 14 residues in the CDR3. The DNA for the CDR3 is TGCAGTGCTGGGAGCGGTTCTAGCACAGATACGCAGTATTTT. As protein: CSAGSGSSTDTQYF.

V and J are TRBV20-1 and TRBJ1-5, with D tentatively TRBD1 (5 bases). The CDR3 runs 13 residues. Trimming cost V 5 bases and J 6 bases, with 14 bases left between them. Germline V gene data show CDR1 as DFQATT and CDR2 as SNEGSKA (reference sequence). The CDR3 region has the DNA TGCAGTGCTGAAGGTGGGGCAGCTCAGCCCCAGCATTTT. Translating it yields CSAEGGAAQPQHF.

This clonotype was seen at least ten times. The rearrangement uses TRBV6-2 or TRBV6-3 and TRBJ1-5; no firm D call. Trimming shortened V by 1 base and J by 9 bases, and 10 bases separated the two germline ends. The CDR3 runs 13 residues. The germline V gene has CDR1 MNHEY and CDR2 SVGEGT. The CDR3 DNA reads TGTGCCAGCAGTTACTACGTAACTTCGCCCCAGCATTTT. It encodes CASSYYVTSPQHF.

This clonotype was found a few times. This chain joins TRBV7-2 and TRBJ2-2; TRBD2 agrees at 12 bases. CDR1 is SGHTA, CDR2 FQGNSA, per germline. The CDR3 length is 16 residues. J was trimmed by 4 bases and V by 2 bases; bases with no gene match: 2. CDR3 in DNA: TGTGCCAGCAGCTTAAAGGGACTAGCGGGCACCGGGGAGCTGTTTTTT. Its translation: CASSLKGLAGTGELFF.

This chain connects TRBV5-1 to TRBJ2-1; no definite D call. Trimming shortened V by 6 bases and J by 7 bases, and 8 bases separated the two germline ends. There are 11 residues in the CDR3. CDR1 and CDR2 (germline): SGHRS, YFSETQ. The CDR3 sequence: CASMSFNEQFF. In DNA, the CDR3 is TGCGCCAGCATGAGTTTTAATGAGCAGTTCTTC.

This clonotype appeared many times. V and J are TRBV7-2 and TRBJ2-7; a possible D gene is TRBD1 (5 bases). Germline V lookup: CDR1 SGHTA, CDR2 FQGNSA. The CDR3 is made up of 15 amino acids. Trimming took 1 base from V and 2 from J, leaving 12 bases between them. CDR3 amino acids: CASSLVSGSTYEQYF. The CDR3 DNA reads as TGTGCCAGCAGCTTAGTCTCAGGGTCGACCTACGAGCAGTACTTC. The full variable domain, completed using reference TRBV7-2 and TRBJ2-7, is GAGVSQSPSNKVTEKGKDVELRCDPISGHTALYWYRQSLGQGLEFLIYFQGNSAPDKSGLPSDRFSAERTGGSVSTLTIQRTQQEDSAVYLCASSLVSGSTYEQYFGPGTRLTVT.